This TCR beta chain derives from a study of cytomegalovirus exposure and HLA in healthy donors. Whole-study context: The roughly 120 million unique TCR beta sequences, from about 179 million T cells, were found by an earlier analysis. Broader study findings: After further analysis at a later stage, 16,951 TCR beta sequences were associated with HLA alleles at 0.05 false discovery rate. Relative to the approximately 630-donor mean, N-insertions were reportedly fewer in an Asian-associated ancestry cluster in a later analysis. Accurate prediction of HLA-A and HLA-B alleles (for most subjects) was reportedly achieved from TCR beta sequences.

Vbeta (60) and Jbeta (13) primers were used in the PCR. Assay: immunoSEQ multiplex PCR; the TCRdb copy retains only in-frame clones and omits some. The sample shows roughly 120,000 clones, around 70% of them seen only once. A remark on this clone: The antigen remains unidentified.

Trimming removed 8 bases from V and 0 bases from J; junction bases left unmatched: 6. CDR1 SNHLY and CDR2 FYNNEI come from the germline V gene. CDR3 size: 15 residues. What was sequenced was PBMCs. The chain links TRBV2 to TRBJ2-2; TRBD2 agrees at 7 bases. The receptor's source is a woman in her forties in good health and CMV-seronegative. CDR3 residues: CASGWGGANTGELFF. CDR3 DNA: TGTGCCAGCGGGTGGGGGGGAGCGAACACCGGGGAGCTGTTTTTT.